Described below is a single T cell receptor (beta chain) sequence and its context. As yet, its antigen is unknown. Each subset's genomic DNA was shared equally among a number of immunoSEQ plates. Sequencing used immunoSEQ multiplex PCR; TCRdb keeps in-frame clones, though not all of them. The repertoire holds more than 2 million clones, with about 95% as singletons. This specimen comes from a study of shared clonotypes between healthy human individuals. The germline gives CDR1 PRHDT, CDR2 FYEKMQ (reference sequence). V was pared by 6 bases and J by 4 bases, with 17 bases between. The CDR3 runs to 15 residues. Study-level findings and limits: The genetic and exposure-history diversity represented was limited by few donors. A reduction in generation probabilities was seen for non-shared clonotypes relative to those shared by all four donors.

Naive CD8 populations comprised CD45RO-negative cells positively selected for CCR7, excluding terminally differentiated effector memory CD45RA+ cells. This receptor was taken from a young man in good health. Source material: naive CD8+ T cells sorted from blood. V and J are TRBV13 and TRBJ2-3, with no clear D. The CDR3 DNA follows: TGTGCCAGCAGTTCTCATACAGCGAGCGCAGATACGCAGTATTTT. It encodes CASSSHTASADTQYF.